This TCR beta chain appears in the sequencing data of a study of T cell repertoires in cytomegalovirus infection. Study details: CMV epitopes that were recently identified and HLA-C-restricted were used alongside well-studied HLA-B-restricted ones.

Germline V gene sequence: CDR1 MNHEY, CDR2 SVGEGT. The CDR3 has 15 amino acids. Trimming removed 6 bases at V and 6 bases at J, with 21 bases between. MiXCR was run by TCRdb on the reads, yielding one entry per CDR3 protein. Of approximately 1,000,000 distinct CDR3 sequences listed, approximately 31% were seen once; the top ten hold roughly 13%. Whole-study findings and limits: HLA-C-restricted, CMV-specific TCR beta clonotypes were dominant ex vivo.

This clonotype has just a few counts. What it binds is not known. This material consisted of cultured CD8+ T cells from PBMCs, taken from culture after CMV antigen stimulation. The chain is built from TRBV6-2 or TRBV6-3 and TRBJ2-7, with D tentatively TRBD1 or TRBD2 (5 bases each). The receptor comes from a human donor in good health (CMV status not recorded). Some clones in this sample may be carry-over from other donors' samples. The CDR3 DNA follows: TGTGCCAGCAGAGCTCGGGACGGCGGCCCGTCCGAGCAGTACGTC. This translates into CASRARDGGPSEQYV.